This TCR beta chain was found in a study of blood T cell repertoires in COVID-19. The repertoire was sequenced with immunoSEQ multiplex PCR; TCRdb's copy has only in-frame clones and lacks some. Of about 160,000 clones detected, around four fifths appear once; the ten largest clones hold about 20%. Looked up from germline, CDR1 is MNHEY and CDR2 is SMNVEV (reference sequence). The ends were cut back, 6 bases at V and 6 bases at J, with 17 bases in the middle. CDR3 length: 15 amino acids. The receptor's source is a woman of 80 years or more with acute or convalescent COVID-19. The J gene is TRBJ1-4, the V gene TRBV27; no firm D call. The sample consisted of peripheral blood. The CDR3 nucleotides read TGTGCCAGCAGCCCGTCCGGGAGGCCGGATGAAAAACTGTTTTTT. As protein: CASSPSGRPDEKLFF.